The 16 T cell receptor beta chains reported below all come from one sample, sequenced in a study of identical twins. Each CDR3 protein is one row after TCRdb ran MiXCR on the 5' RACE reads. Found here are around 490,000 distinct CDR3 sequences, 15% of them singletons; the top ten hold more than 0.4%. This sample was also put to use in a study of yellow fever vaccine responses in identical twins.

The source material was CD4+ T cells sorted from blood. The receptors were gathered from a young woman in good health.

The chain uses TRBV12-3 or TRBV12-4 and TRBJ2-3; 11 nucleotides line up with TRBD2. The V and J ends lost 5 bases and 5 bases, in that order; junction bases with no gene match: 9. The CDR3 covers 16 residues. CDR3 protein: CASSLVSLAGGDTQYF. For the CDR3, the DNA is TGTGCCAGCAGTCTAGTGTCGCTAGCGGGAGGAGATACGCAGTATTTT.

This sequence joins TRBV5-1 and TRBJ1-2; 8 nucleotides match TRBD1. CDR1 and CDR2 (germline): SGHRS, YFSETQ. Germline trimming cut 1 base from V and 5 bases from J; bases unmatched to any gene: 4. The CDR3 contains 14 residues. CDR3 sequence: CASSLSTGGYGYTF. CDR3 coding DNA: TGCGCCAGCAGCTTGTCCACAGGGGGATATGGCTACACCTTC.

V is TRBV20-1 and J is TRBJ1-2; a possible D gene is TRBD1 (5 bases). The CDR3 length is 15 residues. V was pared by 5 bases and J by 2 bases, with 18 bases between. The V gene's germline CDR1 is DFQATT and CDR2 SNEGSKA (reference sequence). CDR3 sequence reads: CSAPARTLENYGYTF. The CDR3 nucleotides are TGCAGTGCTCCAGCACGGACATTAGAGAACTATGGCTACACCTTC.

This clonotype was seen a few times. V gene TRBV2 combines with J gene TRBJ2-1; D remains unclear. Deletions cut 1 base from V and 2 bases from J, with 12 bases between. Germline lookup yields CDR1 SNHLY and CDR2 FYNNEI. The CDR3 runs to 16 residues. CDR3 sequence (DNA): TGTGCCAGCAGTGAAGTTGGCTCGCCGACCTACAATGAGCAGTTCTTC. Its protein product is CASSEVGSPTYNEQFF.

The DNA for the CDR3 is TGTGCCAGCAGTTCCCCCGGGACTCCCTACGAGCAGTACTTC. Encoded protein: CASSSPGTPYEQYF. The chain uses TRBV12-3 or TRBV12-4 and TRBJ2-7; D may be TRBD2 (6 bases). Between the trimmed V and J ends, which lost 4 bases and 2 bases, there was a span of 12 bases. CDR3 length equals 14 residues.

The genes are TRBV28 and TRBJ2-7; 10 positions match TRBD1. Germline assignment: CDR1 MDHEN and CDR2 SYDVKM. V shed 5 bases and J 5 bases; nucleotides not matched to a gene: 9. The CDR3 loop spans 15 amino acids. The CDR3 nucleotides read TGTGCCAGCAGTCCCCCCGGGACAGGGGTCCACGAGCAGTACTTC. This codes for CASSPPGTGVHEQYF.

This clonotype was counted a few times. The V and J genes are TRBV24-1 and TRBJ1-5; D ambiguous. The CDR3 has 15 residues. The germline V and J ends were trimmed by 5 bases and 2 bases, with 12 bases remaining between them. CDR1 KGHDR and CDR2 SFDVKD come from the germline V gene. The CDR3: CATSGSDWGNQPQHF. The DNA for the CDR3 is TGTGCCACCAGTGGGAGCGACTGGGGCAATCAGCCCCAGCATTTT.

V usage is TRBV7-3 and J usage is TRBJ2-1; D remains ambiguous. V lost 5 bases to trimming and J lost 9 bases, with 20 bases between them. CDR3 size: 15 residues. In germline, CDR1 is SGHTA, CDR2 FQGTGA. The CDR3 coding sequence is TGTGCCAGCAGCCCCAATCTTGGGATCCCGGGTGAGCAGTTCTTC. Protein sequence: CASSPNLGIPGEQFF.

The chain has TRBV2 and TRBJ1-5, with 7 bases fitting TRBD1. V trimming: 6 bases; J trimming: 7 bases; junction bases outside the gene matches: 15. The CDR3 covers 16 residues. Germline V gene sequence: CDR1 SNHLY, CDR2 FYNNEI. CDR3 nucleotide sequence: TGTGCCAGCAGCCCAGGGGGGAATCGGGTGAGGCAGCCCCAGCATTTT. It encodes CASSPGGNRVRQPQHF.

This clonotype occurred many times. This chain's CDR3 is CASSTGETQYF. CDR3 DNA sequence: TGCGCCAGCAGCACGGGGGAGACCCAGTACTTC. The J gene is TRBJ2-5, the V gene TRBV5-1, with D perhaps TRBD2 (5 bases). This CDR3 contains 11 residues. CDR1 is SGHRS and CDR2 is YFSETQ in the germline V gene. The V end was cut by 4 bases, the J end by 5 bases, with 6 bases between.

This clonotype was counted only a few times. The rearrangement joins TRBV12-3 or TRBV12-4 to TRBJ1-6; D call uncertain. V was cut by 6 bases and J by 7 bases, with 13 bases left in between. The CDR3 is 14 residues long. The CDR3 region is CASSTGVGNSPLHF. For the CDR3, the DNA is TGTGCCAGCAGCACTGGGGTGGGGAATTCACCCCTCCACTTT.

The chain joins TRBV5-5 to TRBJ1-4, with D possibly being TRBD1 (6 bases). V lost 0 bases and J lost 0, with 9 bases in between. Germline CDR1 is SGHKS and CDR2 is YYEKEE (reference sequence). There are 16 residues in the CDR3. The CDR3 protein is CASSLARGATNEKLFF. The DNA for the CDR3 is TGTGCCAGCAGCTTGGCCAGGGGTGCAACTAATGAAAAACTGTTTTTT.

V is TRBV5-1 and J is TRBJ2-3; 9 positions match TRBD1. The CDR3 runs to 17 residues. J gave up 2 bases and V 5 bases, and 12 bases lay outside the gene matches. Germline V gene sequence: CDR1 SGHRS, CDR2 YFSETQ. CDR3 nucleotides: TGCGCCAGCAGAAAATTGAGGACAGGGGAAGACACAGATACGCAGTATTTT. Translating it yields CASRKLRTGEDTDTQYF.

V usage is TRBV2 and J usage is TRBJ2-7; D possibly corresponds to TRBD1 (8 bases). Deletions cut 7 bases from V and 3 bases from J, with 19 bases between. CDR1 and CDR2 from the germline V gene are SNHLY and FYNNEI. The CDR3 contains 15 residues. CDR3 in amino acids: CASILGRDRIYEQYF. CDR3 sequence (DNA): TGTGCCAGCATCCTGGGGAGGGACAGGATCTACGAGCAGTACTTC.

V and J are TRBV7-6 and TRBJ1-1; D remains unclear. V shed 2 bases and J shed 4 bases, with 14 bases lying between them. The CDR3 is 15 residues long. Germline values: CDR1 SGHVS, CDR2 FNYEAQ. Here the CDR3 reads CASSLQASTSTEAFF. CDR3 coding DNA: TGTGCCAGCAGCTTACAGGCGTCAACCTCCACTGAAGCTTTCTTT.

This clonotype was counted ten times or more. The chain has TRBV5-1 and TRBJ2-7; D remains ambiguous. The germline gives CDR1 SGHRS, CDR2 YFSETQ. Between the trimmed V and J ends, which lost 0 bases and 4 bases, there was a span of 11 bases. The CDR3 is 14 amino acids. As DNA, the CDR3 is TGCGCCAGCAGCTTGGCCCTCGACATATACGAGCAGTACTTC. Residues: CASSLALDIYEQYF.